What follows are 13 T cell receptor beta chains derived from one specimen sequenced in a study of beta chain features in type 1 diabetes. The authors reverse transcribed all of the isolated RNA, so sequencing captured expressed TCRB transcripts. Assay used: immunoSEQ multiplex PCR; TCRdb lists only in-frame clones, some missing. The sample gives 360,000 or so clones, less than 20% of which show up once; around 0.044% is in the top ten. Sequencing input: naive CD4+ T cells from blood. All receptors come from a woman younger than 35 in good health.

This clone was detected a few times. The rearrangement uses TRBV5-6 and TRBJ1-2; D gene uncertain. CDR1 is SGHDT, CDR2 YYEEEE, per germline. The CDR3 is 13 amino acids. Deletions cut 4 bases from V and 4 bases from J, with 11 bases between. The CDR3 loop is CASSPRRSYGYTF. For the CDR3, the DNA is TGTGCCAGCAGCCCCAGGAGGTCCTATGGCTACACCTTC.

The rearrangement joins TRBV2 to TRBJ2-5, with a tentative D call TRBD1 (5 bases). This CDR3 is built from 12 residues. The V end lost 7 bases, the J end lost 5 bases, and 11 bases lay between the germline ends. Per the germline V gene, CDR1 is SNHLY and CDR2 is FYNNEI. The CDR3 DNA reads as TGTGCCAGCAATAGACAGTCGGAGACCCAGTACTTC. Translated, it gives CASNRQSETQYF.

The genes are TRBV30 and TRBJ1-5, with D uncertain. The CDR3 is made up of 12 amino acids. Germline CDR1 GTSNPN, CDR2 SVGIG (reference sequence). Trimming removed 3 bases at V and 1 base at J, with 4 bases between. The CDR3 DNA follows: TGTGCCTGGAGCCTCAGCAATCAGCCCCAGCATTTT. Translation gives CAWSLSNQPQHF.

There are a few counts of this clone. The chain is built from TRBV30 and TRBJ1-5; 8 nucleotides agree with TRBD1. Trimming at V came to 0 bases and at J to 1 base, leaving 5 bases not matched to a gene. Germline CDR1 is GTSNPN and CDR2 is SVGIG (reference sequence). The CDR3 covers 16 residues. The CDR3 loop is CAWSVSDRVSNQPQHF. CDR3 bases: TGTGCCTGGAGTGTATCGGACAGGGTCAGCAATCAGCCCCAGCATTTT.

To note about this clone: Additional DNA sequences in this sample encode the identical CDR3. This chain connects TRBV30 to TRBJ2-3; a possible D gene is TRBD1 (5 bases). Germline CDR1 GTSNPN, CDR2 SVGIG (reference sequence). The CDR3 is 12 amino acids. V lost 2 bases to trimming and J lost 5 bases, with 8 bases between them. CDR3 DNA: TGTGCCTGGAGTCTGGGGCGAGATACGCAGTATTTT. Its translation is CAWSLGRDTQYF.

The V call is TRBV9, the J call TRBJ2-5; 10 bases are shared with TRBD2. The CDR3 runs to 15 residues. After removal of 2 bases from V and 2 bases from J, the junction contained 3 bases not matched to a gene. CDR1 and CDR2 from the germline V gene are SGDLS and YYNGEE. For the CDR3, the DNA is TGTGCCAGCAGCGTTACTAGCGGGGTACAAGAGACCCAGTACTTC. Encoded protein: CASSVTSGVQETQYF.

This chain joins TRBV6-6 and TRBJ2-7; 10 bases are a match to TRBD1. From germline, CDR1 is MNHNY and CDR2 SVGAGI (reference sequence). J lost 5 bases, V lost 0 bases, and 1 base had no gene match. The length of the CDR3 is 14 residues. CDR3 region: CASSYSTGGDEQYF. The CDR3 DNA reads TGTGCCAGCAGTTACTCGACAGGGGGCGACGAGCAGTACTTC.

The gene calls are TRBV5-1 and TRBJ2-3, with 11 bases that match TRBD2. J gave up 2 bases and V 4 bases, and 6 bases lay outside the gene matches. Germline V gene data show CDR1 as SGHRS and CDR2 as YFSETQ. This CDR3 has 16 residues. The CDR3 protein is CASSSGTSGYTDTQYF. The DNA of the CDR3 is TGCGCCAGCAGCAGTGGGACTAGCGGTTACACAGATACGCAGTATTTT.

This sequence joins TRBV2 and TRBJ2-1, with D unresolved. Trimming took off 3 bases at V and 10 bases at J, with 7 bases between the two ends. Germline-derived CDR1 and CDR2 are SNHLY and FYNNEI. The CDR3 contains 11 residues. CDR3 protein: CASSEAVEQFF. In DNA form, the CDR3 reads TGTGCCAGCAGTGAGGCAGTGGAGCAGTTCTTC.

This clone was counted a few times. The CDR3 reads CAWGEGPGFSYEQYF. The CDR3 DNA follows: TGTGCCTGGGGTGAGGGGCCAGGCTTTTCCTACGAGCAGTACTTC. This chain uses TRBV30 with TRBJ2-7, with D perhaps given as TRBD1 or TRBD2 (5 bases each). Per the germline V gene, CDR1 is GTSNPN and CDR2 is SVGIG (reference sequence). V was cut by 5 bases and J by 1 base, with 18 bases left in between. The CDR3 length is 15 residues.

This chain uses TRBV15 with TRBJ2-2; 11 bases are a match to TRBD1. Germline loops: CDR1 LNHNV, CDR2 YYDKDF (reference sequence). Losses at the gene ends were 2 bases for V and 5 bases for J; bases not matched to a gene: 4. This CDR3 comprises 16 residues. The CDR3 coding sequence is TGTGCCACCAGCAGACCCGGGACAGGGGGGACCGGGGAGCTGTTTTTT. Its translation is CATSRPGTGGTGELFF.

The sample holds a few counts of this clone. The CDR3 region is CASSHLYEGYTF. CDR3 coding DNA: TGTGCCAGCAGCCATCTTTATGAGGGCTACACCTTC. V usage is TRBV14 and J usage is TRBJ1-2; D not resolved. This CDR3 is built from 12 residues. In germline, CDR1 is SGHDN, CDR2 FVKESK. V gave up 3 bases and J gave up 8 bases, with 10 bases separating them.

This clone was recorded a few times. V usage is TRBV2 and J usage is TRBJ2-5, with TRBD1 matching over 7 bases. Unmatched junction bases numbered 1, after V lost 6 bases and J lost 0 bases. Germline V gives CDR1 SNHLY, CDR2 FYNNEI. CDR3 length: 13 residues. The CDR3 loop reads CASRGQNQETQYF. DNA for the CDR3: TGTGCCAGCAGGGGACAGAACCAAGAGACCCAGTACTTC.